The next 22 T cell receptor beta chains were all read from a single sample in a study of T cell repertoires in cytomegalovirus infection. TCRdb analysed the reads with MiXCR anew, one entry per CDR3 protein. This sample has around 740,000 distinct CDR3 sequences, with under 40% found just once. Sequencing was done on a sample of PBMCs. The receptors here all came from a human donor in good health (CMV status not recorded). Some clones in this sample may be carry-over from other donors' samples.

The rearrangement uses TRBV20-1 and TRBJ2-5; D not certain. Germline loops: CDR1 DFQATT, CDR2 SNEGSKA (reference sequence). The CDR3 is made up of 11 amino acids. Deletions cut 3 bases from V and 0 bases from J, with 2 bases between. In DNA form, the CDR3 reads TGCAGTGCTAGCGACCAAGAGACCCAGTACTTC. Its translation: CSASDQETQYF.

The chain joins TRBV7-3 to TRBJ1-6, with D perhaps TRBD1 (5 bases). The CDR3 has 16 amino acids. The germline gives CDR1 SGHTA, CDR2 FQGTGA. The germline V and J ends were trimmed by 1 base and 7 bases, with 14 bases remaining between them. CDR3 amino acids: CASSLNVPGPNSPLHF. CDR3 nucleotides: TGTGCCAGCAGCTTAAATGTCCCAGGGCCGAATTCACCCCTCCACTTT.

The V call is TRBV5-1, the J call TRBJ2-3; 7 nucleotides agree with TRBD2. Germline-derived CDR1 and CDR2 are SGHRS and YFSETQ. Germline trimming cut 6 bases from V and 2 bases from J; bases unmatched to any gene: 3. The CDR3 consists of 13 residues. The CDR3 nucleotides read TGCGCCAGCACAGCGGGAAACACAGATACGCAGTATTTT. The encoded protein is CASTAGNTDTQYF.

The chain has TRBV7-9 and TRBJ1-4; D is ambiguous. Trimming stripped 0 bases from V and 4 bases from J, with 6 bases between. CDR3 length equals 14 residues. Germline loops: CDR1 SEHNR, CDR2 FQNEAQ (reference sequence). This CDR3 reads CASSLAQINEKLFF. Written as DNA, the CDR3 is TGTGCCAGCAGCTTAGCCCAGATTAATGAAAAACTGTTTTTT.

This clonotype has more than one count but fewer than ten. CDR3 bases: TGTGCCAGCAGCTTAGGACCAGGGTGGTACTATGGCTACACCTTC. Translating it yields CASSLGPGWYYGYTF. The V gene is TRBV11-2, the J gene TRBJ1-2, with TRBD1 as a possible D gene (5 bases). The V gene lost 1 base and the J gene lost 3 bases, with 12 bases spanning the gap. CDR1 SGHAT and CDR2 FQNNGV come from the germline V gene. The CDR3 consists of 15 residues.

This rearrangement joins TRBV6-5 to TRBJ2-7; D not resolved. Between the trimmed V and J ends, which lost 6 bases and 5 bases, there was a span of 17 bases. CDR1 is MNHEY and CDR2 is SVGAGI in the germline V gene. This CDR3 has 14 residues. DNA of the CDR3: TGTGCCAGCAGCGCCGGGCGAATTCCCAACGAGCAGTACTTC. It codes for CASSAGRIPNEQYF.

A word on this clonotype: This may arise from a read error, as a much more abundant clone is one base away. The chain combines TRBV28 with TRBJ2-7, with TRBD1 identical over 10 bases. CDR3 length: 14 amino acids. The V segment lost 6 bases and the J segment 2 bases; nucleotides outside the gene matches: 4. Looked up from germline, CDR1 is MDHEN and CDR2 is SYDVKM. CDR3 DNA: TGTGCCAGCAGGGTCGGGACAGGGGCCTACGAGCAGTACTTC. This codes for CASRVGTGAYEQYF.

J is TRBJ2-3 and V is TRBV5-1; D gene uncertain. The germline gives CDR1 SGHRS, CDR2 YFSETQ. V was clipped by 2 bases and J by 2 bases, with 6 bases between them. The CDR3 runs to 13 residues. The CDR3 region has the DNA TGCGCCAGCAGCTTTGAGGACACAGATACGCAGTATTTT. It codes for CASSFEDTDTQYF.

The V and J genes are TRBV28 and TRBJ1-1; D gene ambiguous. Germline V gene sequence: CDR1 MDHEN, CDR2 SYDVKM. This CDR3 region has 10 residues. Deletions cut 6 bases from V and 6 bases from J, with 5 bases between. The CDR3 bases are TGTGCCAGCAGACGCTCTGAAGCTTTCTTT. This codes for CASRRSEAFF.

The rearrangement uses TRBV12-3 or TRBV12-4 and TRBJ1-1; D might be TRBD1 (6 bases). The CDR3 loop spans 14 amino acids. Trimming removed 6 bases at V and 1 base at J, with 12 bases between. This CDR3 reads CASRAARGNTEAFF. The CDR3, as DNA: TGTGCCAGCAGGGCGGCCAGGGGGAACACTGAAGCTTTCTTT.

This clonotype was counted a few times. CDR3 nucleotide sequence: TGTGCCAGCAGTGAATCCACAGATCCCCTCTATGGCTACACCTTC. Its protein is CASSESTDPLYGYTF. This rearrangement joins TRBV6-1 to TRBJ1-2; D not certain. The CDR3 totals 15 residues. Trimming shortened V by 2 bases and J by 4 bases, and 14 bases separated the two germline ends. Per germline, CDR1 MNHNS and CDR2 SASEGT.

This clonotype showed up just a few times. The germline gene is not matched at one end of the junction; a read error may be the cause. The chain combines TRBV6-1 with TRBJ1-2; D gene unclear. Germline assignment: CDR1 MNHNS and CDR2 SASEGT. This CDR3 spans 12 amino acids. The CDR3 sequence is CASSEKGRGQPF. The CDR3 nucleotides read TGTGCCAGCAGTGAAAAAGGAAGAGGGCAGCCCTTC.

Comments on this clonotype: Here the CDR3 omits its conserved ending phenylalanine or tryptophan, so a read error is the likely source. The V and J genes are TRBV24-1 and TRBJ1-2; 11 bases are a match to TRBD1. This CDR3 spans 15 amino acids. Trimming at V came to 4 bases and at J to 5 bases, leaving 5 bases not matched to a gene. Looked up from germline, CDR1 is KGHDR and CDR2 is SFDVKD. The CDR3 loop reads CATSDPGQGAYGYTL. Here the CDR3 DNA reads TGTGCCACCAGTGACCCCGGACAGGGGGCATATGGCTACACCTTA.

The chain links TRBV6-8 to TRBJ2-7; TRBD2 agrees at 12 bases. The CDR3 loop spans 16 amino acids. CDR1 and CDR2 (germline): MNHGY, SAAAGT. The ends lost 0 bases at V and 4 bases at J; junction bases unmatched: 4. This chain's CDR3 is CASSYSTSGSEYEQYF. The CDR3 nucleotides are TGTGCCAGCAGTTACTCGACTAGCGGGAGTGAGTACGAGCAGTACTTC.

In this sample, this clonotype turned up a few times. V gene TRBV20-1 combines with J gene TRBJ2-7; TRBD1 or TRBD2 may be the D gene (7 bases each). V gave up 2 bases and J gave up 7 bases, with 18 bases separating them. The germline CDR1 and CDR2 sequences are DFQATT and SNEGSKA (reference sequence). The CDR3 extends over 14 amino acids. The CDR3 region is CSARLGQAGGEQYF. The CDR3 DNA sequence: TGCAGTGCTAGATTAGGACAGGCCGGGGGGGAGCAGTACTTC.

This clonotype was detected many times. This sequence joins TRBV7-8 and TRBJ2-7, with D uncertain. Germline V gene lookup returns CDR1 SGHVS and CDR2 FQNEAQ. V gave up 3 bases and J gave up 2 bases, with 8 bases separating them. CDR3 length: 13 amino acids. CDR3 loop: CASSFGRTYEQYF. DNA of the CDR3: TGTGCCAGCAGCTTCGGACGGACCTACGAGCAGTACTTC.

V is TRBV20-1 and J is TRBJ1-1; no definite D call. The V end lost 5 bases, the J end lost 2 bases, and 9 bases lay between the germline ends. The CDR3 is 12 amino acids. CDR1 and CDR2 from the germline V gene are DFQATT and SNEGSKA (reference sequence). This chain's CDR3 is CSAPRRNTEAFF. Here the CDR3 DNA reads TGCAGTGCTCCCCGGAGAAACACTGAAGCTTTCTTT.

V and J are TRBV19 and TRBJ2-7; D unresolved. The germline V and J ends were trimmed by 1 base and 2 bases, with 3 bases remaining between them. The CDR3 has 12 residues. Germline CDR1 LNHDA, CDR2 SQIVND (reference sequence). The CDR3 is CASSIGPYEQYF. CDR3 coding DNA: TGTGCCAGTAGTATAGGCCCCTACGAGCAGTACTTC.

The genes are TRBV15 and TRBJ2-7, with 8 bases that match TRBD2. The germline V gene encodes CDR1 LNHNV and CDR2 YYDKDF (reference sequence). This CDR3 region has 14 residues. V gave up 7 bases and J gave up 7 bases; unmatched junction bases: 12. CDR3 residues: CATTSQRELGEQYF. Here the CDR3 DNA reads TGTGCCACCACTTCTCAGCGGGAGCTGGGTGAGCAGTACTTC. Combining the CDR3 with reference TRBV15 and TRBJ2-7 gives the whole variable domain DAMVIQNPRYQVTQFGKPVTLSCSQTLNHNVMYWYQQKSSQAPKLLFHYYDKDFNNEADTPDNFQSRRPNTSFCFLDIRSPGLGDTAMYLCATTSQRELGEQYFGPGTRLTVT.

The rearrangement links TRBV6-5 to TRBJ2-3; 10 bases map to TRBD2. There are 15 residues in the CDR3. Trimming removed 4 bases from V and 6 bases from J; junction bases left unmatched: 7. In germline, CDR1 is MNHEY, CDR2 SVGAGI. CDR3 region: CASSSSGSLPDTQYF. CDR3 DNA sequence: TGTGCCAGCAGTTCTAGCGGGAGCCTCCCCGATACGCAGTATTTT.

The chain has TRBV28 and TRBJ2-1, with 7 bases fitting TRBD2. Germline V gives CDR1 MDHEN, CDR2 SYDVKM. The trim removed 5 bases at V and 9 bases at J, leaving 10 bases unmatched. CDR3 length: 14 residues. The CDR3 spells CASSALATFPEQFF. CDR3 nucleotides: TGTGCCAGCAGTGCACTAGCGACCTTCCCTGAGCAGTTCTTC.

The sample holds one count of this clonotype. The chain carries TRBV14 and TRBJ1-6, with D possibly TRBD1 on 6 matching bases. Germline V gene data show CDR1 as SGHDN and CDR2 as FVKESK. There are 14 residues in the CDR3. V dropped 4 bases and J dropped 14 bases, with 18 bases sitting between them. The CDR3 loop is CASSLRQDRGALHF. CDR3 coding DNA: TGTGCCAGCAGCCTAAGACAGGACCGGGGGGCCCTCCACTTT.